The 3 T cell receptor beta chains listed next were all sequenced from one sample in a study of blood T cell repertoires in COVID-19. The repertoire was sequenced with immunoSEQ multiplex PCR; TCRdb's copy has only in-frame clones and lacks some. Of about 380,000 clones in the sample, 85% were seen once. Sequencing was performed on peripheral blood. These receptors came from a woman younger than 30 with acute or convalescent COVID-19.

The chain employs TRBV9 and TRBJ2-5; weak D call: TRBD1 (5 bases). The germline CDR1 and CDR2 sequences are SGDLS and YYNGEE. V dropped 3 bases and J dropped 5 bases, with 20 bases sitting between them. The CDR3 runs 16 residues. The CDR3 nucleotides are TGTGCCAGCAGCGCCAACCCCAGGGCCTCAGGGGAGACCCAGTACTTC. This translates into CASSANPRASGETQYF.

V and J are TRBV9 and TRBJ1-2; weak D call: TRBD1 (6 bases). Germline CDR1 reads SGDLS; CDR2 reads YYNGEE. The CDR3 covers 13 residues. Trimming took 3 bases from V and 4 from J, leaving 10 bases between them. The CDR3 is CASSDRDGYGYTF. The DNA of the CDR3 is TGTGCCAGCAGCGACAGGGACGGCTATGGCTACACCTTC.

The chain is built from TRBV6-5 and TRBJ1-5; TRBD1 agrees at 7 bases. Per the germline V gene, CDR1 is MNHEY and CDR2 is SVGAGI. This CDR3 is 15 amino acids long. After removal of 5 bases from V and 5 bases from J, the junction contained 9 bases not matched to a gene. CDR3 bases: TGTGCCAGCAGTCGAACAGGGGACAAATATCAGCCCCAGCATTTT. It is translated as CASSRTGDKYQPQHF.